The entry below gives a single T cell receptor (beta chain) sequence along with its context. Its antigen is undetermined. Amplification of TCR beta CDR3 regions used RNA transcripts. Second-round multiplex PCR came after first-round RT-PCR with HTBI primers. TCRdb recomputed calls from the multiplex PCR reads with MiXCR, one row per CDR3 protein. The sample holds approximately 150,000 distinct CDR3 sequences, under 45% seen once. This sample is part of a study of Graves' ophthalmopathy and Graves' hyperthyroidism. Overall study findings and caveats: With a specificity of around 76% and a sensitivity of 70% to 71%, the model predicted ophthalmopathy progression.

Germline values: CDR1 SEHNR, CDR2 FQNEAQ (reference sequence). Trimming took 4 bases from V and 6 from J; bases not matched to a gene: 0. The CDR3 covers 15 residues. Under 3 months in duration, the ophthalmopathy in affected donors had moderate-to-severe activity, CAS ≥3 and NOSPECS ≥4. Diagnosis relied on clinical symptoms, serum thyroxine, TRAb, thyroid ultrasound and orbital computed tomography. The source of the PBMCs was over 8.5 ml of fresh peripheral blood. Sequencing was carried out using peripheral blood. This TCR was sampled from a man aged 25-45 years with Graves' ophthalmopathy. The chain joins TRBV7-9 to TRBJ2-2; 15 bases fit TRBD2. The CDR3 spells CASSWTSGRAGELFF. Written as DNA, the CDR3 is TGTGCCAGCAGCTGGACTAGCGGGAGGGCCGGGGAGCTGTTTTTT.